This is a list of T cell receptor beta chains from one sample in a study of blood T cell repertoires in COVID-19. The data were produced by immunoSEQ multiplex PCR, yet TCRdb's version contains in-frame clones alone and is incomplete. There are a few hundred thousand clones in the sample; roughly nine tenths occur only once, and around 1.3% lies in the top ten. Sequenced material: PBMCs or T cells enriched from blood (not recorded which). These TCRs come from a human donor in a cohort exposed to, infected with or recovered from COVID-19 (not recorded which). The donor label of this sample is uncertain. Each CDR3 is given with its conserved first and last residue. The order of the fields is J gene, D gene, V gene, clone size, CDR3 protein, CDR3 DNA. The D gene is left open where the match is weak. Not every row has a clone size; where given, it reads once, few, many or a size class.

TRBJ2-1	-	TRBV5-8	-	CASSSSDGSSYNEQFF	TGTGCCAGCAGCTCCTCCGATGGGAGCTCCTACAATGAGCAGTTCTTC
TRBJ2-3	TRBD2	TRBV5-1	-	CASSLGLADSSTDTQYF	TGCGCCAGCAGCCTGGGACTAGCCGACTCTAGCACAGATACGCAGTATTTT
TRBJ1-3	-	TRBV27	-	CASSLGGSGNTIYF	TGTGCCAGCAGTTTAGGGGGCAGTGGAAACACCATATATTTT
TRBJ2-1	TRBD2	TRBV7-9	-	CASSFSSGGAWDEQFF	TGTGCCAGCAGCTTTTCTAGCGGGGGGGCCTGGGATGAGCAGTTCTTC
TRBJ1-5	TRBD1	TRBV3-1/TRBV3-2	few	CASSQASGTGFHQPQHF	TGTGCCAGCAGCCAAGCTTCCGGGACAGGGTTCCATCAGCCCCAGCATTTT
TRBJ1-1	TRBD1	TRBV5-1	-	CASSPTGGRYTEAFF	TGCGCCAGCAGCCCTACAGGGGGCCGATACACTGAAGCTTTCTTT
TRBJ2-5	-	TRBV4-1	-	CASSQRGETQYF	TGCGCCAGCAGCCAACGGGGAGAGACCCAGTACTTC
TRBJ1-6	-	TRBV27	-	CASSLITDSPLHF	TGTGCCAGCAGTTTAATAACGGATTCACCCCTCCACTTT
TRBJ1-4	TRBD1	TRBV6-5	once	CASTQGWDEKLFF	TGTGCCAGCACACAGGGGTGGGATGAAAAACTGTTTTTT
TRBJ2-2	TRBD1	TRBV10-3	-	CAISPGTGGAGELFF	TGTGCCATCAGTCCGGGGACAGGGGGAGCCGGGGAGCTGTTTTTT
TRBJ2-7	TRBD1	TRBV6-5	-	CASSYADRGYEQYF	TGTGCCAGCAGTTACGCGGACAGGGGTTACGAGCAGTACTTC
TRBJ2-5	-	TRBV7-9	-	CASSLGQSQETQYF	TGTGCCAGCAGCCTCGGACAGTCCCAAGAGACCCAGTACTTC
TRBJ1-5	TRBD1	TRBV10-3	-	CAISAGGPDSNQPQHF	TGTGCCATCAGTGCAGGGGGCCCGGATAGCAATCAGCCCCAGCATTTT
TRBJ2-6	-	TRBV5-6	-	CASSLALSGANVLTF	TGTGCCAGCAGCTTGGCCCTCTCTGGGGCCAACGTCCTGACTTTC
TRBJ1-1	-	TRBV2	-	CASAFRRGNTEAFF	TGTGCCAGCGCTTTTAGACGGGGGAACACTGAAGCTTTCTTT
TRBJ2-7	-	TRBV3-1/TRBV3-2	-	CASSQGSGDFYEQYF	TGTGCCAGCAGCCAAGGGTCCGGGGATTTCTACGAGCAGTACTTC
TRBJ2-2	TRBD2	TRBV5-4	-	CASSLGTSGGAIGELFF	TGTGCCAGCAGCCTCGGGACTAGCGGGGGGGCTATCGGGGAGCTGTTTTTT
TRBJ2-2	TRBD1	TRBV5-1	few	CASSLAGTGLNTGELFF	TGCGCCAGCAGCTTGGCGGGGACAGGGTTAAACACCGGGGAGCTGTTTTTT
TRBJ1-6	TRBD1	TRBV27	few	CASSLEDRGSPLHF	TGTGCCAGCAGTTTAGAGGACAGGGGATCACCCCTCCACTTT
TRBJ1-2	TRBD1	TRBV2	-	CASSETGQGVGGYTF	TGTGCCAGCAGTGAAACGGGACAGGGCGTGGGTGGCTACACCTTC
TRBJ1-2	-	TRBV7-2	-	CASSAPEYYGYTF	TGTGCCAGCAGCGCCCCAGAATACTATGGCTACACCTTC
TRBJ1-5	-	TRBV24-1	-	CATSDSGTLPLSNQPQHF	TGTGCCACCAGTGATTCCGGGACATTGCCCCTTAGCAATCAGCCCCAGCATTTT
TRBJ2-7	-	TRBV4-1	-	CASSQAVFYEQYF	TGCGCCAGCAGCCAGGCGGTTTTCTACGAGCAGTACTTC
TRBJ2-7	-	TRBV6-2/TRBV6-3	once	CASSYSPEGVAQYF	TGTGCCAGCAGTTACTCACCCGAGGGGGTCGCGCAGTACTTC
TRBJ2-7	TRBD2	TRBV11-2	-	CASSLDRGGTYEQYF	TGTGCCAGCAGCTTAGATCGCGGGGGGACCTACGAGCAGTACTTC
TRBJ1-2	-	TRBV7-9	once	CASSLAPTVYGYTF	TGTGCCAGCAGCTTAGCCCCGACAGTCTATGGCTACACCTTC
TRBJ1-2	-	TRBV10-3	-	CATTHTGLGLNYGYTF	TGTGCCACCACACACACAGGGTTAGGTCTTAACTATGGCTACACCTTC
TRBJ1-6	TRBD1	TRBV18	few	CASSPGSGGNSPLHF	TGTGCCAGCTCACCAGGCTCAGGGGGAAATTCACCCCTCCACTTT
TRBJ2-3	TRBD1	TRBV6-5	-	CASSSRQGGSDTQYF	TGTGCCAGCAGTTCCCGACAGGGTGGGTCAGATACGCAGTATTTT
TRBJ2-2	TRBD2	TRBV6-5	-	CASSYSISGGTGELFF	TGTGCCAGCAGTTACTCGATCAGCGGGGGTACCGGGGAGCTGTTTTTT
TRBJ1-3	-	TRBV7-2	-	CASSGRHPSGNTIYF	TGTGCCAGCAGCGGCAGGCACCCCTCTGGAAACACCATATATTTT